The 16 T cell receptor beta chains below all came from one sample that was sequenced in a study of blood T cell repertoires in COVID-19. TCRdb keeps only in-frame clones here, not all; method: immunoSEQ multiplex PCR. The table records more than 200,000 clones, approximately 86% of them present only once. Sequenced input: PBMCs or T cells enriched from blood (not recorded which). Receptors were obtained from a woman between 45 and 60 years old who had recovered from COVID-19.

The sample holds a few counts of this clone. The chain is built from TRBV27 and TRBJ1-1; D gene unclear. The CDR3 totals 14 residues. The ends were cut back, 5 bases at V and 0 bases at J, with 10 bases in the middle. The germline CDR1 and CDR2 sequences are MNHEY and SMNVEV (reference sequence). The CDR3 protein is CASSPTQLNTEAFF. The CDR3, as DNA: TGTGCCAGCAGTCCGACTCAACTGAACACTGAAGCTTTCTTT.

The CDR3 reads CASSQAPTSGAYNEQFF. CDR3 nucleotides: TGTGCCAGCAGCCAAGCCCCCACTAGCGGGGCCTACAATGAGCAGTTCTTC. V gene TRBV4-2 combines with J gene TRBJ2-1; 10 nucleotides agree with TRBD2. The CDR3 extends over 17 amino acids. The ends lost 1 base at V and 2 bases at J; junction bases unmatched: 5. The V gene's germline CDR1 is LGHNA and CDR2 YNFKEQ.

The chain joins TRBV4-1 to TRBJ2-5; D is unclear. Trimming shortened V by 1 base and J by 4 bases, and 13 bases separated the two germline ends. The CDR3 extends over 15 amino acids. Per germline, CDR1 MGHRA and CDR2 YSYEKL. This CDR3 reads CASSQGVTRPETQYF. The CDR3 DNA sequence: TGCGCCAGCAGCCAAGGGGTGACGCGGCCAGAGACCCAGTACTTC.

The chain links TRBV3-1 (or the pseudogene TRBV3-2) to TRBJ2-7; TRBD2 matches at 9 bases. The length of the CDR3 is 16 residues. J was trimmed by 5 bases and V by 0 bases; bases with no gene match: 8. Germline V CDR1 and CDR2: LGHDT, YNNKEL (reference sequence). The CDR3 is CASSQDLRLAGHEQYF. The CDR3 bases are TGTGCCAGCAGCCAAGATCTGAGGCTAGCGGGACACGAGCAGTACTTC.

This clone was counted a single time. The rearrangement links TRBV28 to TRBJ1-2; no definite D call. Germline loops: CDR1 MDHEN, CDR2 SYDVKM. The length of the CDR3 is 15 residues. With 3 bases removed from V and 4 bases from J, the gap between germline ends came to 15 bases. The CDR3 protein is CASSFPRAGSYGYTF. CDR3 in DNA: TGTGCCAGCAGTTTCCCCCGGGCGGGTTCCTATGGCTACACCTTC.

The chain carries TRBV19 and TRBJ2-3; possible D gene TRBD1, 6 bases. CDR1 and CDR2 from the germline V gene are LNHDA and SQIVND (reference sequence). CDR3 length: 15 amino acids. V dropped 5 bases and J dropped 8 bases, with 20 bases sitting between them. The CDR3 nucleotides are TGTGCCAGTAGTGAACTTCAGGGGACGTGGGGTACGCAGTATTTT. Residues: CASSELQGTWGTQYF.

The chain uses TRBV2 and TRBJ1-1; 9 nucleotides align to TRBD1. J lost 0 bases, V lost 6 bases, and 11 bases had no gene match. The CDR3 covers 17 residues. Germline CDR1 and CDR2: SNHLY and FYNNEI. The CDR3: CASRPARDRAMNTEAFF. CDR3 bases: TGTGCCAGCAGACCAGCCCGGGACAGGGCCATGAACACTGAAGCTTTCTTT.

This clone showed up just a few times. CDR3 in amino acids: CASSSWTGGDGELFF. As DNA, the CDR3 is TGTGCCAGCAGCTCCTGGACAGGGGGCGACGGGGAGCTGTTTTTT. The chain links TRBV11-2 to TRBJ2-2, with 11 bases identical to TRBD1. CDR1 and CDR2 (germline): SGHAT, FQNNGV. V shed 4 bases and J 7 bases; nucleotides not matched to a gene: 5. This CDR3 contains 15 residues.

The chain combines TRBV29-1 with TRBJ2-5; D call uncertain. CDR1 and CDR2 from the germline V gene are SQVTM and ANQGSEA. The CDR3 has 14 residues. V shed 3 bases and J shed 0 bases, with 11 bases lying between them. Here the CDR3 reads CSVDGGQDQETQYF. CDR3 in DNA: TGCAGCGTTGATGGTGGTCAGGACCAAGAGACCCAGTACTTC.

The gene calls are TRBV7-8 and TRBJ1-1; no definite D call. Germline CDR1 SGHVS, CDR2 FQNEAQ. The length of the CDR3 is 13 residues. V was clipped by 5 bases and J by 4 bases, with 11 bases between them. The CDR3 bases are TGTGCCAGCAGCCAGAGGGTTGTCACTGAAGCTTTCTTT. Encoded protein: CASSQRVVTEAFF.

This rearrangement joins TRBV24-1 to TRBJ2-1, with a possible D match to TRBD1 (6 bases). Germline V gene sequence: CDR1 KGHDR, CDR2 SFDVKD. The V end was cut by 0 bases, the J end by 5 bases, with 19 bases between. The CDR3 totals 18 residues. This chain's CDR3 is CATSDLPLPGQVNNEQFF. The CDR3, as DNA: TGTGCCACCAGTGATTTGCCTCTTCCGGGACAAGTAAACAATGAGCAGTTCTTC.

The chain couples TRBV11-2 to TRBJ2-1; the D gene is possibly TRBD2 (7 bases). The ends were cut back, 7 bases at V and 0 bases at J, with 16 bases in the middle. The CDR3 contains 16 residues. Germline-derived CDR1 and CDR2 are SGHAT and FQNNGV. The CDR3 spells CASMNRGGSSYNEQFF. The CDR3, as DNA: TGTGCCAGCATGAATAGGGGGGGAAGCTCCTACAATGAGCAGTTCTTC.

This clone is a singleton in its sample. The chain joins TRBV6-5 to TRBJ1-2; 7 positions agree with TRBD1. V was pared by 5 bases and J by 3 bases, with 9 bases of the junction left unmatched. The germline V gene has CDR1 MNHEY and CDR2 SVGAGI. CDR3 length equals 15 residues. CDR3 nucleotide sequence: TGTGCCAGCAGTCGAGACAGGGAAGGGGACTATGGCTACACCTTC. Protein: CASSRDREGDYGYTF.

J is TRBJ1-1 and V is TRBV10-3; TRBD1 agrees at 9 bases. CDR1 is ENHRY, CDR2 SYGVKD, per germline. CDR3 length: 15 residues. J lost 5 bases, V lost 6 bases, and 10 bases had no gene match. CDR3 sequence reads: CAIRRTGEFGTEAFF. In nucleotides, the CDR3 is TGTGCCATCAGAAGGACAGGGGAGTTCGGAACTGAAGCTTTCTTT.

The chain carries TRBV5-1 and TRBJ2-5; 8 bases fit TRBD2. V shed 4 bases, J shed 4 bases, and the junction held 12 bases outside the gene matches. Germline V CDR1 and CDR2: SGHRS, YFSETQ. CDR3 length: 16 amino acids. CDR3 residues: CASSPAGGVMRETQYF. The CDR3 nucleotides are TGCGCCAGCAGCCCCGCGGGGGGCGTAATGAGAGAGACCCAGTACTTC.

The J gene is TRBJ2-7, the V gene TRBV3-1 (or the pseudogene TRBV3-2); possible D gene TRBD1, 5 bases. V lost 1 base to trimming and J lost 2 bases, with 12 bases between them. This CDR3 comprises 15 residues. Germline V gene sequence: CDR1 LGHDT, CDR2 YNNKEL (reference sequence). The CDR3 here is CASSQVGTGPYEQYF. The CDR3 DNA is TGTGCCAGCAGCCAAGTGGGAACAGGCCCCTACGAGCAGTACTTC.